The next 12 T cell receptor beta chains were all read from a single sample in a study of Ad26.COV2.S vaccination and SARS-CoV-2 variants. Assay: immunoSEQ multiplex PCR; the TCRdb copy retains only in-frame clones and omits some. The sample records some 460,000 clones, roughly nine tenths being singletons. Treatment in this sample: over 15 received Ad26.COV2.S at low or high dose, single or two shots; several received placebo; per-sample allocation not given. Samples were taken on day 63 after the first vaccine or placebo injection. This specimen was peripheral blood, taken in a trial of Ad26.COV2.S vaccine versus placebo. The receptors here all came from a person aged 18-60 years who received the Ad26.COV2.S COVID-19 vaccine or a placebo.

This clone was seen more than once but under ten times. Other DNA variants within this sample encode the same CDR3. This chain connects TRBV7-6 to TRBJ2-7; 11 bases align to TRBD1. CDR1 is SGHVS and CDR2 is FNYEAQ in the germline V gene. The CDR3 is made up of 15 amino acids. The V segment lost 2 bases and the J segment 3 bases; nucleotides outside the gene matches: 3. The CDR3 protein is CASSLRTGGLYEQYF. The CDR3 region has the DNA TGTGCCAGCAGCTTAAGGACAGGGGGCCTCTACGAGCAGTACTTC.

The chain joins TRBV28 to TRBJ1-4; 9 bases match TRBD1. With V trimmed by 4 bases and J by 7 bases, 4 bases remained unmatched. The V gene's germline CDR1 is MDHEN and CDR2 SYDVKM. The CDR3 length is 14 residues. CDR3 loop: CASSSGQGSEKLFF. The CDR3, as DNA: TGTGCCAGCAGTTCGGGACAGGGCTCTGAAAAACTGTTTTTT.

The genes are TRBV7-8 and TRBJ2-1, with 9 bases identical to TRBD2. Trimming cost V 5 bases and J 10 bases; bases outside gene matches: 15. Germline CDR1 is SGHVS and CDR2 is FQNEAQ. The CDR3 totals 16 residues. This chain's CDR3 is CASSLTRDSGSREQFF. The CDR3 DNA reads TGTGCCAGCAGCCTAACCCGGGATAGCGGGAGCCGCGAGCAGTTCTTC.

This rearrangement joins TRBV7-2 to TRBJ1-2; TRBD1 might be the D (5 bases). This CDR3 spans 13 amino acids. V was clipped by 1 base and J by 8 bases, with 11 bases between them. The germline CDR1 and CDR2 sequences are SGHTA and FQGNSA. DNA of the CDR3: TGTGCCAGCAGCTTAGGGCGGGGCAGGGGCTACACCTTC. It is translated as CASSLGRGRGYTF.

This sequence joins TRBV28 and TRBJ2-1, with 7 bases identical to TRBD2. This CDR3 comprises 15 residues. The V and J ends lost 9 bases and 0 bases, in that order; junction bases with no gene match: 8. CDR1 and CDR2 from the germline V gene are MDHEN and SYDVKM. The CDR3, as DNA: TGTGCCAGTTCCATAGCGGGCGGCTCCTACAATGAGCAGTTCTTC. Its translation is CASSIAGGSYNEQFF.

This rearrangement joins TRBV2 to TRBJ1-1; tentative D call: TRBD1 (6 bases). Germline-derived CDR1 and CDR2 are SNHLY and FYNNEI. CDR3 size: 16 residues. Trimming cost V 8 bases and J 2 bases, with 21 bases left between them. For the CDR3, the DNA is TGTGCCAGCGGTCCCACCCAGGACAGAAGAAACACTGAAGCTTTCTTT. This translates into CASGPTQDRRNTEAFF.

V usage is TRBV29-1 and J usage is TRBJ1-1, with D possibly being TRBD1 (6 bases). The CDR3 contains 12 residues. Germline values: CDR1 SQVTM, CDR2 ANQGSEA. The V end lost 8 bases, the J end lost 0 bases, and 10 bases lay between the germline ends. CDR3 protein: CSTRDMNTEAFF. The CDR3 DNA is TGCAGCACACGGGACATGAACACTGAAGCTTTCTTT.

The CDR3 DNA sequence: TGTGCCAGCAGCCAAGGTGGAACCTATAATTCACCCCTCCACTTT. Encoded protein: CASSQGGTYNSPLHF. This chain uses TRBV4-2 with TRBJ1-6, with D unclear. The length of the CDR3 is 15 residues. Germline V gene lookup returns CDR1 LGHNA and CDR2 YNFKEQ. V shed 1 base and J shed 2 bases, with 6 bases lying between them.

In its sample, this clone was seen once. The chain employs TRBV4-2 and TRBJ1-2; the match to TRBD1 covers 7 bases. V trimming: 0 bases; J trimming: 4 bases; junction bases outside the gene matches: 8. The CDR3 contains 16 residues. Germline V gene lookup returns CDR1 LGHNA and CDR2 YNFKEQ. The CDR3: CASSQDVQGRGYGYTF. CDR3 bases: TGTGCCAGCAGCCAAGATGTACAGGGGAGAGGCTATGGCTACACCTTC.

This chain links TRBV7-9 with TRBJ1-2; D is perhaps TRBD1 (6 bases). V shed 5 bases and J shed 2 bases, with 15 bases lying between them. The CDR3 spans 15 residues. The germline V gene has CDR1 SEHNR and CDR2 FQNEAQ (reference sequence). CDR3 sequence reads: CASSLASGGNYGYTF. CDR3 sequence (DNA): TGTGCCAGCAGCCTCGCCTCCGGGGGCAACTATGGCTACACCTTC.

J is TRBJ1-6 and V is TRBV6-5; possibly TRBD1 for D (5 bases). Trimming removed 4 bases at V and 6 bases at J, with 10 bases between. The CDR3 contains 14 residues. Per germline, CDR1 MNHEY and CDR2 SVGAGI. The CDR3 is CASSWGRGNSPLHF. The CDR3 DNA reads TGTGCCAGCAGTTGGGGACGGGGTAATTCACCCCTCCACTTT.

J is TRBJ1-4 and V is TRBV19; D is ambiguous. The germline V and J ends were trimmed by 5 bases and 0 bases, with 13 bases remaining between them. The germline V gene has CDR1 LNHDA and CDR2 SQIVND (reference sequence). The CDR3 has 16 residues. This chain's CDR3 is CASSVGTDATNEKLFF. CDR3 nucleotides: TGTGCCAGTAGTGTCGGCACAGACGCAACTAATGAAAAACTGTTTTTT.